Below, 12 T cell receptor delta chains from the same sample are listed, as sequenced in a study of gamma-delta T cells after stem cell transplantation. TCRdb reanalysed the RT-PCR reads via CATT. Here the sample spans just over 15,000 delta-chain clones, about 9.8% being singletons. Sequencing input: gamma-delta T cells. These receptors came from a human donor. It is not recorded whose cells these are; they may come from a transplant donor.

Comment on this clone: This may arise from a read error, as a much more abundant clone is one base away. The genes are TRDV2 and TRDJ1; D gene ambiguous. Deletions cut 4 bases from V and 4 bases from J, with 27 bases between. The CDR3 spans 18 residues. The germline CDR1 and CDR2 sequences are GEAIGNYY and EKD. This chain's CDR3 is CACDTGSHPRGLDDKLIF. The DNA for the CDR3 is TGTGCCTGTGATACGGGTAGCCATCCCCGAGGGCTGGACGATAAACTCATCTTT.

This clone showed up many times. The translation of this DNA and the TCRdb protein of a much larger clone differ at residue 13, probably owing to a read error; the protein shown here is translated from the DNA. The chain couples TRDV2 to TRDJ1, with a tentative D call TRDD3 (6 bases). The CDR3 consists of 17 residues. Germline lookup yields CDR1 GEAIGNYY and CDR2 EKD. The V end lost 1 base, the J end lost 6 bases, and 23 bases lay between the germline ends. CDR3 DNA: TGTGCCTGTGACACTTGGGGCGGACGGGGGGACAAGTATAAACTCATCTTT. Encoded protein: CACDTWGGRGDKYKLIF.

This clone came up a few times. TCRdb's protein for this DNA is that of a much larger clone and differs from the translation at residue 16, likely a read error; the protein shown is the DNA translation. This chain connects TRDV2 to TRDJ3; D possibly corresponds to TRDD3 (7 bases). Germline V gives CDR1 GEAIGNYY, CDR2 EKD. This CDR3 region has 19 residues. The CDR3 DNA reads TGTGCCTGTGACACCGTTGGGGATAGAAATAACTGGGACACCCGACGGATGTTTTTC. Encoded protein: CACDTVGDRNNWDTRRMFF.

With regard to this clone: The protein given by TCRdb reflects a much larger clone and differs at residue 5 from this DNA's translation, likely from a read error; the protein shown is the DNA's translation. V is TRDV2 and J is TRDJ1; 13 bases are shared with TRDD3. The germline CDR1 and CDR2 sequences are GEAIGNYY and EKD. The CDR3 length is 17 residues. The V and J ends lost 3 bases and 3 bases, in that order; junction bases with no gene match: 9. The CDR3 reads CACDGLLGDTRADKLIF. CDR3 bases: TGTGCCTGTGACGGACTACTGGGGGATACGCGGGCCGATAAACTCATCTTT.

This clone was counted between two and nine times. The TCRdb record carries a much larger clone's protein, which differs from this DNA's translation at residues 8 and 11; a read error is the likely cause, and the protein listed here is the DNA translation. The chain uses TRDV2 and TRDJ1; no reliable D call. CDR3 length equals 16 residues. V was trimmed by 0 bases and J by 4 bases, leaving 17 bases between them. From germline, CDR1 is GEAIGNYY and CDR2 EKD. The CDR3 loop reads CACDTVGASMVDKLIF. CDR3 in DNA: TGTGCCTGTGACACCGTAGGGGCTAGTATGGTCGATAAACTCATCTTT.

A few counts support this clone. A far larger clone is only one base removed, so a read error is likely. In the same sample, other DNA sequences code for this CDR3. This chain uses TRDV2 with TRDJ3; D possibly corresponds to TRDD3 (5 bases). This CDR3 region has 19 residues. Germline V gene sequence: CDR1 GEAIGNYY, CDR2 EKD. V lost 0 bases and J lost 0, with 14 bases in between. CDR3 amino acids: CACDTLGDKSSWDTRQMFF. The CDR3 DNA reads TGTGCCTGTGACACCCTAGGGGACAAGAGCTCCTGGGACACCCGACAGATGTTTTTC.

This clone was detected only a few times. A far larger clone is one nucleotide away, so this likely arose from a read error. Other DNA sequences from this sample encode an identical CDR3 as well. V is TRDV2 and J is TRDJ1, with 7 positions matching TRDD3. This CDR3 region has 21 residues. Germline V CDR1 and CDR2: GEAIGNYY, EKD. The J segment lost 0 bases and the V segment lost 1 base, leaving 22 bases of the junction unmatched. This CDR3 reads CACDTLRVGDSGGYNTDKLIF. CDR3 DNA sequence: TGTGCCTGTGACACACTACGCGTTGGGGATTCTGGGGGGTATAACACCGATAAACTCATCTTT.

This clone was picked up a small number of times. The protein that TCRdb holds for this DNA derives from a much larger clone and differs from the translated DNA at residues 9 and 11, which likely indicates a read error; the protein shown here is translated from the DNA. V is TRDV2 and J is TRDJ1; 9 bases are shared with TRDD3. The ends lost 0 bases at V and 1 base at J; junction bases unmatched: 20. The CDR3 runs 21 residues. The germline CDR1 and CDR2 sequences are GEAIGNYY and EKD. CDR3 in DNA: TGTGCCTGTGACACCGTTGAGTCCGACCGGTGTACTGGGGGACTCACCGATAAACTCATCTTT. It specifies CACDTVESDRCTGGLTDKLIF.

This clone was observed a handful of times. The protein TCRdb lists belongs to a much larger clone and differs from this DNA's translation at residue 3, which points to a read error; the protein shown is made from the DNA. The rearrangement uses TRDV2 and TRDJ1; D ambiguous. Germline CDR1 and CDR2: GEAIGNYY and EKD. The CDR3 contains 16 residues. CDR3 amino acids: CAYDTIGSRPVDKLIF. The CDR3 DNA sequence: TGTGCCTATGACACGATTGGGTCCCGACCGGTCGATAAACTCATCTTT.

Remarks on this clone: One end of the junction fails to match germline, which may point to a read error. The identical CDR3 is also encoded by other nucleotide sequences in the sample. This chain joins TRDV1 and TRDJ1; 12 positions match TRDD3. Germline V CDR1 and CDR2: TSWWSYY, QGS. The CDR3 contains 20 residues. The CDR3 DNA sequence: TGTGCCCTTGGGGAGGAATCCGGGTACTGGGGGATACTTGGCACCGATAAACTCATCTTT. This sequence encodes CALGEESGYWGILGTDKLIF.

This clone was observed a handful of times. Translating this DNA gives a protein that differs at residue 14 from the TCRdb one, which belongs to a much larger clone; a read error is likely, and the protein shown is this translation. The rearrangement joins TRDV2 to TRDJ1; 9 bases fit TRDD3. V lost 0 bases and J lost 1; bases outside the gene matches: 20. The CDR3 has 21 amino acids. The germline gives CDR1 GEAIGNYY, CDR2 EKD. The CDR3 coding sequence is TGTGCCTGTGACACCATTACTGGGGGACCCACAACGGTTGTCCCCACCGATAAACTCATCTTT. Its protein is CACDTITGGPTTVVPTDKLIF.

As concerns this clone: TCRdb's listed protein matches a much larger clone and diverges from this DNA's translation at residue 4, likely through a read error; the protein shown comes from the DNA. The chain is built from TRDV2 and TRDJ1, with 13 bases fitting TRDD3. The CDR3 runs to 20 residues. The germline V gene has CDR1 GEAIGNYY and CDR2 EKD. The V segment lost 5 bases and the J segment 10 bases; nucleotides outside the gene matches: 27. Here the CDR3 reads CACGRLGDTRHTSGLGGLIF. The CDR3 coding sequence is TGTGCCTGTGGCCGACTGGGGGATACGAGGCACACCTCGGGTTTAGGCGGACTCATCTTT.